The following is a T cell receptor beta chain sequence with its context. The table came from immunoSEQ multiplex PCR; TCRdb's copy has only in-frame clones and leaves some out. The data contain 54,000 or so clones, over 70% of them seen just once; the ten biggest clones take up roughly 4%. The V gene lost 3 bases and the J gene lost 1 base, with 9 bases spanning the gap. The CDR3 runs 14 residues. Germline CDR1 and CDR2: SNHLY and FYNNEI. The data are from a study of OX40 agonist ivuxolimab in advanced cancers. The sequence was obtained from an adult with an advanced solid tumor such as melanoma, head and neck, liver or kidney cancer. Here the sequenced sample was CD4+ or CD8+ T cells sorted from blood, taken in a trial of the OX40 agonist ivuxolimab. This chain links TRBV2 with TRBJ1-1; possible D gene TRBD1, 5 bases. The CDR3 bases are TGTGCCAGCAGTGAGGGGACGTGGAACACTGAAGCTTTCTTT. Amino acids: CASSEGTWNTEAFF.